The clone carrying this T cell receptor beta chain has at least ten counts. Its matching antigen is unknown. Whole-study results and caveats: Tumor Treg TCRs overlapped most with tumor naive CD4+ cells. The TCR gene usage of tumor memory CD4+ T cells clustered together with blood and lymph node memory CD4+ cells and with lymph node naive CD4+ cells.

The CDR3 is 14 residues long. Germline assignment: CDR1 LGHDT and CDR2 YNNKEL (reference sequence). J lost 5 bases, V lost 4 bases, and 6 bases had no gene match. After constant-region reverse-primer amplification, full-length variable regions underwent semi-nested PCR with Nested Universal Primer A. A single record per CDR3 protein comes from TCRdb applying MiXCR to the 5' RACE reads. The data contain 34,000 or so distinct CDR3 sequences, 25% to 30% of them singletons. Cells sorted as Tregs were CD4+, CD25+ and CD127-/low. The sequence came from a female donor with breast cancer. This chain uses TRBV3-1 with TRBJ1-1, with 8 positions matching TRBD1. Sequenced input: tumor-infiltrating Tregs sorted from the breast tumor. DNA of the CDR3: TGTGCCAGCAGCCCAAACTACAGGGGGACTGAAGCTTTCTTT. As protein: CASSPNYRGTEAFF.